The T cell receptor (beta chain) under discussion was sequenced for a study of T cells in Graves' hyperthyroidism and ophthalmopathy. Overall study findings and caveats: Using 13 V-J features, a model discriminated ophthalmopathy from stable hyperthyroidism.

Germline-derived CDR1 and CDR2 are SQVTM and ANQGSEA. This CDR3 comprises 15 residues. V was shortened by 7 bases and J by 4 bases, with 19 bases between the two germline ends. The hyperthyroidism was newly diagnosed and had lasted under 2 months; the patients were aged 18 to 65. Patients showing uncontrolled infection, other autoimmune disease, pregnancy or lactation were ineligible. Diagnosis rested on symptoms, serum thyroxine and TRAb, thyroid ultrasound, and orbital computed tomography. About this clonotype: Its antigen is still unknown.

TCR beta CDR3 sequences were amplified from RNA transcripts. When the TCR CDR3 underwent first-round RT-PCR, the HTBI primer set was used. TCRdb re-analysed the multiplex PCR reads in MiXCR, keeping a single row per CDR3 protein. The table shows 600,000 to 850,000 distinct CDR3 sequences, with around 20% occurring only once. This TCR was sampled from a woman aged 50 to 60 with Graves' hyperthyroidism that later progressed to Graves' ophthalmopathy. Sample: blood. The V call is TRBV29-1, the J call TRBJ2-2; a possible D gene is TRBD1 (6 bases). DNA of the CDR3: TGCAGCGCCGCAACAGGGAACGGCGGCACCGGGGAGCTGTTTTTT. As protein: CSAATGNGGTGELFF.